A single sample gave rise to the 4 T cell receptor beta chains below, sequenced in a study of shared clonotypes between healthy human individuals. Repertoires were generated with immunoSEQ multiplex PCR, while TCRdb's copy carries only in-frame clones and drops some. The data contain roughly 650,000 clones, approximately 96% of them singletons. CD45RO-negative, CCR7-positively selected cells formed the naive CD8 fraction, excluding terminally differentiated effector memory CD45RA+ cells. The sample was naive CD8+ T cells sorted from blood. The source is a woman aged 25-40 years in good health.

This sequence joins TRBV4-2 and TRBJ1-5, with a weak D call TRBD1 (5 bases). V dropped 3 bases and J dropped 6 bases, with 12 bases sitting between them. This CDR3 has 14 residues. CDR1 is LGHNA, CDR2 YNFKEQ, per germline. In DNA, the CDR3 is TGTGCCAGCAGCCAGGCGGGGCCAGGTCAGCCCCAGCATTTT. It specifies CASSQAGPGQPQHF.

CDR3 sequence reads: CASSLQGHNEQFF. The CDR3 DNA reads TGTGCCAGCAGTCTCCAGGGGCACAATGAGCAGTTCTTC. The rearrangement joins TRBV28 to TRBJ2-1; D possibly corresponds to TRBD1 (6 bases). Germline lookup yields CDR1 MDHEN and CDR2 SYDVKM. Deletions cut 5 bases from V and 5 bases from J, with 10 bases between. The CDR3 runs 13 residues.

This clone came up once. The rearrangement uses TRBV28 and TRBJ2-7; TRBD2 agrees at 10 bases. This CDR3 has 14 residues. V lost 7 bases to trimming and J lost 1 base; unmatched junction nucleotides: 4. Germline CDR1 is MDHEN and CDR2 is SYDVKM. This CDR3 is CASNGLAVSYEQYF. DNA for the CDR3: TGTGCCAGCAACGGACTAGCGGTTTCCTACGAGCAGTACTTC.

The chain has TRBV28 and TRBJ2-7, with 8 bases lining up with TRBD2. In germline, CDR1 is MDHEN, CDR2 SYDVKM. The CDR3 extends over 15 amino acids. V was clipped by 3 bases and J by 0 bases; unmatched bases: 4. The CDR3 nucleotides read TGTGCCAGCAGTTTCCAGCGGGAGACCTCCTACGAGCAGTACTTC. This encodes CASSFQRETSYEQYF.